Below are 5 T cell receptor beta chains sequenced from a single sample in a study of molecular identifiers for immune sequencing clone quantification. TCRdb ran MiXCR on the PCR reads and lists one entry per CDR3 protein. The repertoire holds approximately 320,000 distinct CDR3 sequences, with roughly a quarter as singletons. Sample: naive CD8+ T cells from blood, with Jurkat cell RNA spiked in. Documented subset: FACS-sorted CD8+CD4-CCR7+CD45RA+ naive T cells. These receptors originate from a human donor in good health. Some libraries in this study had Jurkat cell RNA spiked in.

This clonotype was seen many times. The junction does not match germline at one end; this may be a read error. The CDR3 DNA follows: TGTGCCAGCAGTCCCACTACGGTAGAAATGAACTCTGAAGCTTTCTTT. This gives the protein CASSPTTVEMNSEAFF. The rearrangement uses TRBV6-2 or TRBV6-3 and TRBJ1-1; D remains ambiguous. This CDR3 spans 16 amino acids. In germline, CDR1 is MNHEY, CDR2 SVGEGT.

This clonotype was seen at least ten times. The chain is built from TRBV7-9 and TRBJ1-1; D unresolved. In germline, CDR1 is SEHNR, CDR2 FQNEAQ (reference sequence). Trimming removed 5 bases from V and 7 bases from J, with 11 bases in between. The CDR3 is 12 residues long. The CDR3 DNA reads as TGTGCCAGCAGCCGTTTGATAATTGAAGCTTTCTTT. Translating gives CASSRLIIEAFF.

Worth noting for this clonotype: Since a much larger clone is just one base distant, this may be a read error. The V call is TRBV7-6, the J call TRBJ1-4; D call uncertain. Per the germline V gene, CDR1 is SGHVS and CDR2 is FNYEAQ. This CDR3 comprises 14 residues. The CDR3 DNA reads TGTGCCAGCAGCCCCTTTGCAACTAATGAAAAACTGTCTTTT. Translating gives CASSPFATNEKLSF.

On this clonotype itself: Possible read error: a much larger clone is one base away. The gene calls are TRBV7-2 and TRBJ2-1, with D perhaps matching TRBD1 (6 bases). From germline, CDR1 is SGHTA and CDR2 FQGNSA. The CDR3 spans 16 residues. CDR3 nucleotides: TGTGCCAGCAGCGTAGCTTGGGCAGGGGCCTCTGATGAGCAGTTCTTC. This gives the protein CASSVAWAGASDEQFF.

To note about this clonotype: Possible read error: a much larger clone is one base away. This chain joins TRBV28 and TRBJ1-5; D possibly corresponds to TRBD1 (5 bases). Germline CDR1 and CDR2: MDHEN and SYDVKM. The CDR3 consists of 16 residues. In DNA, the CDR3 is TGTGCCAGCAGCCCCCGTGACAGTTATAGCAATCAGCCCCAGCAGTTT. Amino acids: CASSPRDSYSNQPQQF.